This T cell receptor (beta chain) is drawn from a study of blood T cell repertoires in COVID-19. In the study overall: COVID-19 samples, acute and convalescent, were from the United States, Italy and Spain. PBMCs, B-cell-depleted T cells, or T cells provided the cDNA or gDNA that made up the material.

Germline CDR1 MDHEN, CDR2 SYDVKM. CDR3 length: 12 amino acids. V was trimmed by 3 bases and J by 4 bases, leaving 4 bases between them. In the original processing: Amplification with reference gene primers provided the estimates of nucleated cell counts. Clones were sequenced by immunoSEQ multiplex PCR, and TCRdb holds only the in-frame ones, with some missing. Clone size and the V and J calls come from that table; the DNA yielded D and trimming. The table has 300,000 to 450,000 clones, roughly 86% seen once; the top ten hold 3%. This clone has just a few counts. Different DNA sequences within this sample yield the same CDR3.

The V call is TRBV28, the J call TRBJ1-5; D not resolved. The origin of this receptor is a human donor in a cohort sampled during active COVID-19. The specimen sequenced was peripheral blood. The CDR3 protein is CASSFPNQPQHF. The CDR3 coding sequence is TGTGCCAGCAGTTTCCCTAATCAGCCCCAGCATTTT.